This T cell receptor (beta chain) was captured by sequencing in a study of cytotoxic CD8 clonotypes in ibrutinib-treated CLL. Across the whole study: Patients attained 25 or so partial and 2 complete responses; at median roughly 73 months, approximately 14 remained remitted while approximately 12 progressed. The study's findings and limits: At baseline, clonality was higher than in age-matched healthy donors and correlated with CD8+ counts.

V was pared by 8 bases and J by 1 base, with 16 bases between. In germline, CDR1 is SGHTA, CDR2 FQGTGA. The CDR3 spans 15 residues. About this clone itself: Its specificity is unknown.

TCRdb's table, derived via immunoSEQ multiplex PCR, lists solely in-frame clones and lacks some. The data show 110,000 to 150,000 clones, 91% seen once. This chain connects TRBV7-3 to TRBJ2-3, with D perhaps matching TRBD2 (5 bases). The clonotype comes from a human donor with chronic lymphocytic leukemia. Material: PBMCs, obtained after 12 months of ibrutinib treatment. CDR3 nucleotides: TGTGCCAGCCAACGGGGTAGCGACCGCACAGATACGCAGTATTTT. Amino acid sequence: CASQRGSDRTDTQYF.